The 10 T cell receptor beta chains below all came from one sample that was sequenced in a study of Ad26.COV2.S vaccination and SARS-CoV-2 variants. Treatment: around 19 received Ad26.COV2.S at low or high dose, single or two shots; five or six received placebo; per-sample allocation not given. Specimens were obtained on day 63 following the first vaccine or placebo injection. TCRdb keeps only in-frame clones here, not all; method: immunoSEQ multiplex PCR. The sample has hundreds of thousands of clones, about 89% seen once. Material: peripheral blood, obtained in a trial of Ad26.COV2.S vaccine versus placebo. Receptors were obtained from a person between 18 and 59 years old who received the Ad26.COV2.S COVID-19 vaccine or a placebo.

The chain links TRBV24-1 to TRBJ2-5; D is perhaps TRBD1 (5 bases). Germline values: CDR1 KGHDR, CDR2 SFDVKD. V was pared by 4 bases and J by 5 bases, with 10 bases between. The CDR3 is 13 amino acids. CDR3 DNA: TGTGCCACCAGTGACCAGGGTCGGGAGACCCAGTACTTC. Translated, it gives CATSDQGRETQYF.

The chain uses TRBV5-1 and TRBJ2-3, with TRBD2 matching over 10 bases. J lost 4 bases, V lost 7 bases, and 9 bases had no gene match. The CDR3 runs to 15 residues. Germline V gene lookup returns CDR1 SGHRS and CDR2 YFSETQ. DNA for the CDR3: TGCGCCAGCCGCGAGGTAGCGGGGGGCTCAGATACGCAGTATTTT. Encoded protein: CASREVAGGSDTQYF.

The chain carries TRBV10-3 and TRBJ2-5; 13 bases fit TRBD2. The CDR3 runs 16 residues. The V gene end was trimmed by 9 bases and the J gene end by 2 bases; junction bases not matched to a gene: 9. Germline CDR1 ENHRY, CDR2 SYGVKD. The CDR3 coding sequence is TGTGCCATAAAGGGAGGGACTAGCGGGACTCAAGAGACCCAGTACTTC. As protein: CAIKGGTSGTQETQYF.

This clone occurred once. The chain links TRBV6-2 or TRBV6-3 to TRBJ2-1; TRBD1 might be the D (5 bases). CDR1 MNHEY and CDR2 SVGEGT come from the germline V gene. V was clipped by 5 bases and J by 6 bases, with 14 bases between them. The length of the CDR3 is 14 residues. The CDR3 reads CASSGHLAANEQFF. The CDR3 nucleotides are TGTGCCAGCAGTGGACACCTCGCCGCCAATGAGCAGTTCTTC.

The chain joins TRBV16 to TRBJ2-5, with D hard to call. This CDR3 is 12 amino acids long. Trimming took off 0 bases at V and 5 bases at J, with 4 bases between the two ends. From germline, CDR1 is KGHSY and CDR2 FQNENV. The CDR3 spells CASSQSRETQYF. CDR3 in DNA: TGTGCCAGCAGCCAATCGCGGGAGACCCAGTACTTC.

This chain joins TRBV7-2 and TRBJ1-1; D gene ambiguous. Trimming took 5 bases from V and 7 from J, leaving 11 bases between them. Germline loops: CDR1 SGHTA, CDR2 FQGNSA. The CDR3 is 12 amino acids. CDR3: CASSLQAIEAFF. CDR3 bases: TGTGCCAGCAGCCTGCAGGCGATTGAAGCTTTCTTT.

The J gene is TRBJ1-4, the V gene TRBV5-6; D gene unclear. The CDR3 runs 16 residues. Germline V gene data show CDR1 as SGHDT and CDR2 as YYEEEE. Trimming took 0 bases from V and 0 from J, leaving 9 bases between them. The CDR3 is CASSLAGITTNEKLFF. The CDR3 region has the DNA TGTGCCAGCAGCTTGGCCGGGATAACAACTAATGAAAAACTGTTTTTT.

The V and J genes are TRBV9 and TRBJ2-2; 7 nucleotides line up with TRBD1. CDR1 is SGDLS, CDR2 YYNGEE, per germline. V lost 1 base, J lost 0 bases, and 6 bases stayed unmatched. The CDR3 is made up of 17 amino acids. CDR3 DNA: TGTGCCAGCAGCGTATTCCCCCAGGGGGCGAACACCGGGGAGCTGTTTTTT. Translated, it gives CASSVFPQGANTGELFF.

This CDR3 is CASSLGPRTGGYTGELFF. The CDR3 DNA follows: TGTGCCAGCAGCCTTGGGCCCCGGACAGGGGGTTACACCGGGGAGCTGTTTTTT. This chain joins TRBV14 and TRBJ2-2, with 10 bases lining up with TRBD1. The CDR3 is made up of 18 amino acids. With 4 bases clipped from V and 3 bases from J, the junction kept 11 bases outside the gene matches. The germline V gene encodes CDR1 SGHDN and CDR2 FVKESK. The full variable domain, rest sourced from reference TRBV14 and TRBJ2-2, is EAGVTQFPSHSVIEKGQTVTLRCDPISGHDNLYWYRRVMGKEIKFLLHFVKESKQDESGMPNNRFLAERTGGTYSTLKVQPAELEDSGVYFCASSLGPRTGGYTGELFFGEGSRLTVL.

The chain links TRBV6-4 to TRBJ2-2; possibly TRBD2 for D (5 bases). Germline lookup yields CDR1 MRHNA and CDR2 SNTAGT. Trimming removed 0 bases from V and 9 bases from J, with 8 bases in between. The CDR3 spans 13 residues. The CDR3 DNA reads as TGTGCCAGCAGTGACTCTGGAGGTCGGGAGCTGTTTTTT. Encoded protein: CASSDSGGRELFF.